The source of this T cell receptor (beta chain) is a study of low-dose radiotherapy and immunotherapy resistance in tumors. The wider study: With 1 Gy per fraction every two weeks, Cohort 2 accumulated 13 Gy across 26 weeks. Ipilimumab 1 mg/kg every six weeks, together with nivolumab 240 mg every two weeks, was given intravenously to patients. At a dose of 200 mg/m2, intravenous cyclophosphamide was given every two weeks, one day before radiation and immunotherapy.

With TRAV- and TRBV-specific primers, first-strand cDNA was made, covering the alpha and beta chains. TCR amplification involved 20 to 25 PCR cycles with a constant-region primer and V-primer adapter. TCRdb called the reads again in MiXCR, with one record for every CDR3 protein. Of tens of thousands of distinct CDR3 sequences in the sample, roughly a third are singletons; the top ten hold around 3.9%. The sample's time point: before trial treatment. Donors received a regimen that comprised nivolumab, ipilimumab, aspirin, low-dose cyclophosphamide and low-dose radiotherapy. The TCR was taken from a male donor with gallbladder cancer. Material: PBMCs, obtained before treatment.

The CDR3 reads CASRVDRAGQPQHF. The CDR3 DNA is TGTGCCAGCAGGGTGGACAGGGCCGGGCAGCCCCAGCATTTT. The gene calls are TRBV28 and TRBJ1-5, with 8 bases fitting TRBD1. V was pared by 6 bases and J by 7 bases, with 8 bases of the junction left unmatched. The CDR3 has 14 amino acids. Per the germline V gene, CDR1 is MDHEN and CDR2 is SYDVKM.